One and the same sample provided the 11 T cell receptor beta chains below, sequenced in a study of blood T cell repertoires in COVID-19. Clones were sequenced by immunoSEQ multiplex PCR, and TCRdb holds only the in-frame ones, with some missing. The top ten hold roughly 3.6% of the sample, which has a few hundred thousand clones, 85% seen once. The sequencing input was peripheral blood. The receptors stem from a woman between 18 and 29 years old with acute or convalescent COVID-19.

The chain is built from TRBV24-1 and TRBJ2-7; 9 bases agree with TRBD1. The CDR3 extends over 13 amino acids. Per germline, CDR1 KGHDR and CDR2 SFDVKD. V lost 5 bases to trimming and J lost 5 bases; unmatched junction nucleotides: 3. CDR3 nucleotide sequence: TGTGCCACCAGTGTCGGACAGGGGAACGAGCAGTACTTC. It specifies CATSVGQGNEQYF.

The V call is TRBV2, the J call TRBJ1-2; TRBD1 is a possible D gene (6 bases). CDR1 SNHLY and CDR2 FYNNEI come from the germline V gene. V lost 2 bases and J lost 7, with 20 bases in between. This CDR3 is built from 16 residues. The CDR3 protein is CASSELDRAQRSGYTF. The CDR3 DNA is TGTGCCAGCAGTGAACTGGACAGAGCCCAGAGGAGTGGCTACACCTTC.

The chain couples TRBV3-1 (or the pseudogene TRBV3-2) to TRBJ2-1, with TRBD2 matching over 15 bases. CDR1 and CDR2 from the germline V gene are LGHDT and YNNKEL (reference sequence). The CDR3 covers 20 residues. With V trimmed by 3 bases and J by 1 base, 10 bases remained unmatched. The CDR3: CASSQPPGLAGGLSYNEQFF. The CDR3 DNA reads as TGTGCCAGCAGCCAGCCCCCGGGACTAGCGGGAGGCCTTTCCTACAATGAGCAGTTCTTC.

This clone turned up a few times. This chain connects TRBV7-9 to TRBJ2-5; 9 bases agree with TRBD2. There are 16 residues in the CDR3. Germline V CDR1 and CDR2: SEHNR, FQNEAQ (reference sequence). With 4 bases clipped from V and 2 bases from J, the junction kept 8 bases outside the gene matches. The CDR3 spells CASSSRLADEQETQYF. The CDR3 nucleotides are TGTGCCAGCAGCTCCCGACTAGCGGACGAGCAAGAGACCCAGTACTTC.

CDR3 protein: CASSPGGNEQYF. CDR3 nucleotide sequence: TGTGCCAGCAGCCCCGGGGGAAACGAGCAGTACTTC. The J gene is TRBJ2-7, the V gene TRBV12-3 or TRBV12-4, with D maybe TRBD2 (6 bases). The CDR3 consists of 12 residues. V was pared by 6 bases and J by 5 bases, with 11 bases between.

This chain uses TRBV6-2 or TRBV6-3 with TRBJ1-1; tentatively, D is TRBD1 (6 bases). Trimming stripped 6 bases from V and 4 bases from J, with 18 bases between. CDR1 is MNHEY and CDR2 is SVGEGT in the germline V gene. This CDR3 comprises 15 residues. Written as DNA, the CDR3 is TGTGCCAGCAGCGAATTAGGCAGGGGCGGCACTGAAGCTTTCTTT. Translation gives CASSELGRGGTEAFF.

The V and J genes are TRBV5-1 and TRBJ2-7; D might be TRBD2 (6 bases). The germline V gene encodes CDR1 SGHRS and CDR2 YFSETQ. V was pared by 0 bases and J by 3 bases, with 13 bases between. This CDR3 contains 15 residues. The CDR3: CASSLDGGSYYEQYF. The CDR3 DNA follows: TGCGCCAGCAGCTTGGATGGGGGGTCGTACTACGAGCAGTACTTC.

This sequence joins TRBV9 and TRBJ1-5, with no clear D. Germline loops: CDR1 SGDLS, CDR2 YYNGEE. The CDR3 contains 14 residues. The V and J ends lost 3 bases and 5 bases respectively, with 12 bases between them. Here the CDR3 DNA reads TGTGCCAGCAGCGCCGTCGGCGGGGATCAGCCCCAGCATTTT. It translates to CASSAVGGDQPQHF.

In regard to this clone: Other DNA sequences of this sample code for an identical CDR3. This chain links TRBV5-1 with TRBJ1-1; the D gene is possibly TRBD1 (5 bases). V shed 5 bases and J shed 3 bases, with 14 bases lying between them. The CDR3 length is 14 residues. The germline gives CDR1 SGHRS, CDR2 YFSETQ. The CDR3 coding sequence is TGCGCCAGCAGTGGACAAGGAGGGGACACTGAAGCTTTCTTT. It codes for CASSGQGGDTEAFF.

The rearrangement uses TRBV5-4 and TRBJ2-3, with 7 bases identical to TRBD1. CDR3 length: 17 residues. Germline CDR1 reads SGHNT; CDR2 reads YYREEE (reference sequence). V lost 0 bases, J lost 0 bases, and 7 bases stayed unmatched. The CDR3: CASSLDYRGVSTDTQYF. The DNA for the CDR3 is TGTGCCAGCAGCTTGGACTACAGGGGTGTCAGCACAGATACGCAGTATTTT. The whole variable domain, remainder taken from reference TRBV5-4 and TRBJ2-3, is ETGVTQSPTHLIKTRGQQVTLRCSSQSGHNTVSWYQQALGQGPQFIFQYYREEENGRGNFPPRFSGLQFPNYSSELNVNALELDDSALYLCASSLDYRGVSTDTQYFGPGTRLTVL.

V gene TRBV28 combines with J gene TRBJ1-5; D perhaps matches TRBD1 (5 bases). With 6 bases removed from V and 4 bases from J, the gap between germline ends came to 16 bases. Germline CDR1 MDHEN, CDR2 SYDVKM. There are 15 residues in the CDR3. The CDR3 sequence: CASRSQGLLNQPQHF. The CDR3 bases are TGTGCCAGCAGGTCCCAGGGCTTACTAAATCAGCCCCAGCATTTT.